Listed below are T cell receptor beta chains from one sample, sequenced in a study of blood T cell repertoires in COVID-19. Profiled with immunoSEQ multiplex PCR; TCRdb holds only in-frame clones, not every one. Found here are roughly 200,000 clones, roughly nine tenths of them singletons; the top ten hold less than 15%. The specimen sequenced was peripheral blood. These receptors were obtained from a young woman who had recovered from COVID-19. The conserved cysteine and the conserved F or W are not part of the CDR3 here.

j_gene	v_gene	CDR3aa
TRBJ2-1	TRBV19	ASSMIGRGWNEQF
TRBJ1-2	TRBV25-1	ASSLGQGAFSYGYT
TRBJ2-7	TRBV27	ASGIQGAFSPYEQY
TRBJ2-7	TRBV4-3	ASSQGPRSYEQY
TRBJ1-3	TRBV10-1	ASSTGDGNTIY
TRBJ1-3	TRBV30	AYGQYSSGNTIY
TRBJ1-2	TRBV12-3/TRBV12-4	ASTQGAYGYT
TRBJ1-1	TRBV6-1	ASSEDRGLNTEAF
TRBJ2-3	TRBV5-4	ASSHDRGVTDTQY
TRBJ2-7	TRBV6-2/TRBV6-3	ASSYSISRTSYEQY
TRBJ2-1	TRBV27	ASSLTGLVNEQF
TRBJ1-2	TRBV11-2	ASSLTTGTSTSYT
TRBJ2-1	TRBV25-1	ASSPRVGGTGDNEQF
TRBJ1-2	TRBV6-1	ASSEQGSYYGYT
TRBJ2-7	TRBV28	ASSAGQGHNEQY
TRBJ1-1	TRBV19	ASSISGRRGGYTEAF
TRBJ2-2	TRBV5-1	ASSIRAGELF
TRBJ1-4	TRBV3-1/TRBV3-2	ASSQENGRGRTNEKLF
TRBJ2-1	TRBV7-7	ASSQSGRAGGEQF
TRBJ1-2	TRBV5-8	ASSSTTGGQDGYT
TRBJ1-5	TRBV14	ASSQARPQH
TRBJ1-1	TRBV30	AWSWGPVEAF
TRBJ1-3	TRBV5-7	ASRLRMGGSGNTIY
TRBJ2-3	TRBV19	ASSPRGGLGSDTQY
TRBJ1-2	TRBV10-3	AISELLDRAASGYT
TRBJ1-2	TRBV24-1	ATSDSEGGLDGYT
TRBJ2-7	TRBV7-2	ASSLNRAATYEQY
TRBJ2-5	TRBV5-4	ASSQGWTSMGTQY
TRBJ1-2	TRBV30	GRSGANYGYT
TRBJ2-1	TRBV27	ASSLIPIPTLTYNEQF
TRBJ1-1	TRBV11-1	ASSPGQGTEAF
TRBJ2-7	TRBV9	ASSVVCSRGKQY
TRBJ2-3	TRBV6-1	ASGTSGFTDTQY
TRBJ2-2	TRBV5-5	ASSNRTGYLANTGELF
TRBJ2-1	TRBV7-9	ASSLSGGRRANEQF
TRBJ2-1	TRBV9	ASSVEGREGHEQF
TRBJ2-7	TRBV6-2/TRBV6-3	ASSHNTLYEQY
TRBJ2-7	TRBV7-4	ASSPRALDSGCYEQY
TRBJ2-3	TRBV4-3	ASSPSSGSSPDTQY
TRBJ2-7	TRBV7-6	ASSHQISGHEQY
TRBJ1-5	TRBV30	AWSGQNQPQH
TRBJ1-5	TRBV29-1	SVGEGGSNQPQH
TRBJ2-1	TRBV7-8	ASSLSGGYNEQF
TRBJ2-4	TRBV12-3/TRBV12-4	ASTSPRGSIQY
TRBJ1-3	TRBV4-1	ASSQDRGTGNTIY
TRBJ1-6	TRBV4-1	ASSQERVSGSPLH
TRBJ2-2	TRBV9	ASSTPVRGKNTGELF
TRBJ2-5	TRBV6-6	ASSYSRGRMFETQY
TRBJ2-7	TRBV7-2	ASSADSEQY
TRBJ2-2	TRBV27	ASSNGGNLGELF
TRBJ2-1	TRBV14	ASSQDTGTLYYNEQF
TRBJ2-7	TRBV11-1	ASSLSQNYEQY